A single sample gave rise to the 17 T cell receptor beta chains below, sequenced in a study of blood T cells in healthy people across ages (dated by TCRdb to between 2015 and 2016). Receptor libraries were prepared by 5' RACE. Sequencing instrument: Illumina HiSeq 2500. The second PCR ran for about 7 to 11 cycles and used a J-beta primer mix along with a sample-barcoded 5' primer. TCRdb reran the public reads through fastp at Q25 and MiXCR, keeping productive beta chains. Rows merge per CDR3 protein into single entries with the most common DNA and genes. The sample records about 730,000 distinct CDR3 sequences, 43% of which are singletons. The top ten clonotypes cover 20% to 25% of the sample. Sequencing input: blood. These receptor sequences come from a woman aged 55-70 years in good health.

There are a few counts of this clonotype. The CDR3 region is CSASRPGTRSYNEQFF. The CDR3 nucleotides read TGCAGTGCAAGCCGGCCCGGGACTAGATCCTACAATGAGCAGTTCTTC. V and J are TRBV20-1 and TRBJ2-1, with 8 bases that match TRBD2. The germline gives CDR1 DFQATT, CDR2 SNEGSKA (reference sequence). The CDR3 covers 16 residues. Losses at the gene ends were 6 bases for V and 1 base for J; bases not matched to a gene: 11.

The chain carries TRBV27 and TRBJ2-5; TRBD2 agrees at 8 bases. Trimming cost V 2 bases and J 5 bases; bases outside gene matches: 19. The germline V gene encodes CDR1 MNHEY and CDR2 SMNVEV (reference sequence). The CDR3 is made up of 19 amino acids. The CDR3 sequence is CASSLRPFVRAGGGETQYF. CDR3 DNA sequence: TGTGCCAGCAGTTTAAGGCCCTTTGTACGCGCGGGGGGCGGGGAGACCCAGTACTTC.

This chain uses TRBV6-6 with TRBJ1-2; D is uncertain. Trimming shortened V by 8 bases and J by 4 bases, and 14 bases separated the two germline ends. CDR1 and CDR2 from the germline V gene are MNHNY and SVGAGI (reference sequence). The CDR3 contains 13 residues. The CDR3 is CASHSLGTYGYTF. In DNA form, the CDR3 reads TGTGCCAGCCACTCGCTTGGTACCTATGGCTACACCTTC.

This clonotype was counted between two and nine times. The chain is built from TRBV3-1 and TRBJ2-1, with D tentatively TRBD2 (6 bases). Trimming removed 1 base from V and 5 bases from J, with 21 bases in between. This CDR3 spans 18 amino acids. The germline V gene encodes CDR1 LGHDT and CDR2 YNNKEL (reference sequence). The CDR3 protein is CASSQAPGEGATNNEQFF. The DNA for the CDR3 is TGTGCCAGCAGCCAAGCCCCGGGAGAAGGGGCCACAAACAATGAGCAGTTCTTC.

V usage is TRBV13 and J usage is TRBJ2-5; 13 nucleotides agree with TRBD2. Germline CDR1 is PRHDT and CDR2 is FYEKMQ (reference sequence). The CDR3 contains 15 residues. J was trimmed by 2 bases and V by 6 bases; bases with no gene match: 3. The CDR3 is CASRAGLAGQETQYF. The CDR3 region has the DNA TGTGCCAGCAGGGCGGGACTAGCGGGACAAGAGACCCAGTACTTC. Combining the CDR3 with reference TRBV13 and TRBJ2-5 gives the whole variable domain AAGVIQSPRHLIKEKRETATLKCYPIPRHDTVYWYQQGPGQDPQFLISFYEKMQSDKGSIPDRFSAQQFSDYHSELNMSSLELGDSALYFCASRAGLAGQETQYFGPGTRLLVL.

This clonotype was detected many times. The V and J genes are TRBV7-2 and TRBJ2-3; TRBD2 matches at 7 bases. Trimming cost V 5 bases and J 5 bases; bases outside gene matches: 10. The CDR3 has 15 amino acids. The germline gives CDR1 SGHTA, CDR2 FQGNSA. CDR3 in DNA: TGTGCCAGCAGCCCCCTAGCGGCACCGGGAGATACGCAGTATTTT. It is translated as CASSPLAAPGDTQYF. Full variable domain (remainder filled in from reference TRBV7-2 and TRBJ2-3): GAGVSQSPSNKVTEKGKDVELRCDPISGHTALYWYRQSLGQGLEFLIYFQGNSAPDKSGLPSDRFSAERTGGSVSTLTIQRTQQEDSAVYLCASSPLAAPGDTQYFGPGTRLTVL.

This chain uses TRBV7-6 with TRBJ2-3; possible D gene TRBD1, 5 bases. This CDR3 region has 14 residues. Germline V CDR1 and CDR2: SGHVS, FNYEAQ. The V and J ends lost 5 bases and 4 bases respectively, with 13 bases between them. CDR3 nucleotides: TGTGCCAGCAGCGCCCCTAGGGGTTCAGATACGCAGTATTTT. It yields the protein CASSAPRGSDTQYF.

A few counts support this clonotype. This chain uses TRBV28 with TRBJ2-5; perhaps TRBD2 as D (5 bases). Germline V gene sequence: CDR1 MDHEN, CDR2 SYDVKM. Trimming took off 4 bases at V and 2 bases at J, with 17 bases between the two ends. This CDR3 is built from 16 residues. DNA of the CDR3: TGTGCCAGCAGTTCTACTAGTGCCGGATCTCAAGAGACCCAGTACTTC. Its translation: CASSSTSAGSQETQYF.

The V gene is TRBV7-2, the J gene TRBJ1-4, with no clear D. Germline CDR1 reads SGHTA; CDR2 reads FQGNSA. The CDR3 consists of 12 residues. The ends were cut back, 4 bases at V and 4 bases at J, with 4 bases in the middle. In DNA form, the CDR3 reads TGTGCCAGCAGCTATTATAATGAAAAACTGTTTTTT. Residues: CASSYYNEKLFF.

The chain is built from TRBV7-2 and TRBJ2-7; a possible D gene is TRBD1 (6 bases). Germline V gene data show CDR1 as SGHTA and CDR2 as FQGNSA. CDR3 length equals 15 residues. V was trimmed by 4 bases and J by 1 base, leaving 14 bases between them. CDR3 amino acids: CASSSGQRHSYEQYF. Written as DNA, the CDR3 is TGTGCCAGCAGCTCCGGACAGCGCCATTCCTACGAGCAGTACTTC. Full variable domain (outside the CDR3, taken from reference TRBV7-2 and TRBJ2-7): GAGVSQSPSNKVTEKGKDVELRCDPISGHTALYWYRQSLGQGLEFLIYFQGNSAPDKSGLPSDRFSAERTGGSVSTLTIQRTQQEDSAVYLCASSSGQRHSYEQYFGPGTRLTVT.

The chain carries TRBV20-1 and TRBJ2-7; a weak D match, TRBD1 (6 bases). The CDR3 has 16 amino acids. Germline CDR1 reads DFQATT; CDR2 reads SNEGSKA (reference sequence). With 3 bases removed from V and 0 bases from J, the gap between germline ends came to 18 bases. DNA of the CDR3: TGCAGTGCTAGGCCCCACACAGGGATTATCTCCTACGAGCAGTACTTC. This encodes CSARPHTGIISYEQYF.

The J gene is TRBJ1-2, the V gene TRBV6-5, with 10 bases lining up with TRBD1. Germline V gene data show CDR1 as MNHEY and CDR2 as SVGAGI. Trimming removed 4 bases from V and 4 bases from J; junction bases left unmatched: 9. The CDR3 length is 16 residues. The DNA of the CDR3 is TGTGCCAGCAGTTCCTTCCCGGGACAGGGGTTCTATGGCTACACCTTC. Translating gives CASSSFPGQGFYGYTF.

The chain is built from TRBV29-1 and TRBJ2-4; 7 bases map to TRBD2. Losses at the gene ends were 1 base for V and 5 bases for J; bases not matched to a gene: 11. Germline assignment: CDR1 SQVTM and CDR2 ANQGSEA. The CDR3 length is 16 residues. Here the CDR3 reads CSVEGGGWSTQNIQYF. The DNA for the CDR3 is TGCAGCGTTGAAGGGGGAGGGTGGAGTACCCAAAACATTCAGTACTTC. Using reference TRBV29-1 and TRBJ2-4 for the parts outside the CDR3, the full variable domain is SAVISQKPSRDICQRGTSLTIQCQVDSQVTMMFWYRQQPGQSLTLIATANQGSEATYESGFVIDKFPISRPNLTFSTLTVSNMSPEDSSIYLCSVEGGGWSTQNIQYFGAGTRLSVL.

The CDR3 region is CASSNKRYQETQYF. CDR3 sequence (DNA): TGTGCCAGCAGTAATAAGCGGTACCAAGAGACCCAGTACTTC. The J gene is TRBJ2-5, the V gene TRBV12-3 or TRBV12-4; possibly TRBD2 for D (5 bases). V lost 5 bases and J lost 0, with 10 bases in between. This CDR3 spans 14 amino acids.

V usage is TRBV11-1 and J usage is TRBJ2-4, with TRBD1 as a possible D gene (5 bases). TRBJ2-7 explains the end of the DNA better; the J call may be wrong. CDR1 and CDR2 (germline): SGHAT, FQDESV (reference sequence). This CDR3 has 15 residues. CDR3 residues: CASSLNRGGSYEQYF. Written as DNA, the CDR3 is TGTGCCAGCAGTCTTAATAGGGGCGGATCCTACGAGCAGTACTTC.

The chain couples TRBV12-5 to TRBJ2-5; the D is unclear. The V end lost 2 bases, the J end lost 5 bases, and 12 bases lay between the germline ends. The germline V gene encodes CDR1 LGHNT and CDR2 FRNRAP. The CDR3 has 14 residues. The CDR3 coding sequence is TGTGCTAGTGGTTTGTCAACTTTAGGGGAGACCCAGTACTTC. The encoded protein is CASGLSTLGETQYF.

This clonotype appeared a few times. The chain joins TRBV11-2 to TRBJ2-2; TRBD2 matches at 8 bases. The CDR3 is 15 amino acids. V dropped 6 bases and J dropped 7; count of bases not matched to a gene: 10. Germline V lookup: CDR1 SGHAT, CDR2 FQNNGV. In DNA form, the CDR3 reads TGTGCCAGCAGACAAACGGGGGGGCCGATCGGGGAGCTGTTTTTT. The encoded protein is CASRQTGGPIGELFF.